This T cell receptor beta chain comes out of a study of T cells in Graves' hyperthyroidism and ophthalmopathy. Study outcomes and limitations: Most thyroid clonotypes expanded above 0.001 were also detected in blood.

V dropped 5 bases and J dropped 1 base, with 11 bases sitting between them. CDR3 length equals 14 residues. Germline V gene sequence: CDR1 SEHNR, CDR2 FQNEAQ (reference sequence). Turning to this clonotype: Its antigen is unknown.

The TCR beta CDR3 regions underwent amplification using RNA transcripts as the source. Using the HTBI primer set, a first-round RT-PCR was run on the TCR CDR3. TCRdb used MiXCR to reprocess the multiplex PCR reads, holding one entry per CDR3 protein. The data hold hundreds of thousands of distinct CDR3 sequences, with more than 30% observed a single time. The sample taken for sequencing was blood. The origin of this receptor is a young man with Graves' hyperthyroidism. The chain couples TRBV7-9 to TRBJ1-1, with a weak D call TRBD1 (5 bases). The CDR3: CASSGTIRNTEAFF. Here the CDR3 DNA reads TGTGCCAGCAGCGGGACGATACGGAACACTGAAGCTTTCTTT.